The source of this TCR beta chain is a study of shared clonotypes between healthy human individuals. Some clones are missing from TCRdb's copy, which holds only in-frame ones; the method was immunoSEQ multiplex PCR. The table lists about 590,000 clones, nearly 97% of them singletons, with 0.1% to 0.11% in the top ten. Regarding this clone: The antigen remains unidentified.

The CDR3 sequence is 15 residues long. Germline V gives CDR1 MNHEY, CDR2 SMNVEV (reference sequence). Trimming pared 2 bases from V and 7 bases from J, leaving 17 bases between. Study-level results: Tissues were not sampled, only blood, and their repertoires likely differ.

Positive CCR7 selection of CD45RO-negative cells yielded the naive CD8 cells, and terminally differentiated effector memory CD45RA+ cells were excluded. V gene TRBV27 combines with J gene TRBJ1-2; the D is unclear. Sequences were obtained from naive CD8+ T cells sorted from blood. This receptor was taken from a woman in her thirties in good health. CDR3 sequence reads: CASSLGFRGKSGYTF. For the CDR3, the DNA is TGTGCCAGCAGTTTAGGATTCCGGGGAAAATCTGGCTACACCTTC.